The clone carrying this T cell receptor beta chain was picked up a small number of times. The record originates from a study of identical twins. TCRdb redid the calling of the 5' RACE reads with MiXCR, one entry per CDR3 protein. The sample has 500,000 to 650,000 distinct CDR3 sequences, approximately 20% seen once. CDR1 SGHRS and CDR2 YFSETQ come from the germline V gene. V lost 3 bases, J lost 2 bases, and 9 bases lay in between. This CDR3 comprises 14 residues. The same data also contributed to another study, on yellow fever vaccine responses in identical twins.

The chain recombines TRBV5-1 with TRBJ2-1; D might be TRBD2 (5 bases). The TCR was taken from a woman aged 18-35 years in good health. Input material: CD4+ T cells sorted from blood. CDR3 DNA sequence: TGCGCCAGCAGCTCCCTAGCAACCTACAATGAGCAGTTCTTC. It specifies CASSSLATYNEQFF.